One sample yielded the 24 T cell receptor beta chains listed below, sequenced in a study of blood T cells in healthy people across ages. Primed by a sample-barcoded 5' primer and a J-beta primer mix, a second PCR proceeded for about 6 to 11 cycles. TCRdb re-analysed the 5' RACE reads in MiXCR, keeping a single row per CDR3 protein. Seen here are roughly 1.5 million distinct CDR3 sequences, roughly 43% observed once, and the top ten hold roughly 3.7%. The sample taken for sequencing was blood. The receptors come from a woman younger than 30 in good health.

This chain links TRBV27 with TRBJ1-4, with D perhaps TRBD1 (6 bases). With 6 bases removed from V and 7 bases from J, the gap between germline ends came to 15 bases. The CDR3 sequence is 14 residues long. Germline CDR1 and CDR2: MNHEY and SMNVEV (reference sequence). CDR3 region: CASSSHTGSEKLFF. CDR3 sequence (DNA): TGTGCCAGCAGCTCCCATACAGGGAGTGAAAAACTGTTTTTT.

This clonotype was recorded a few times. The chain carries TRBV9 and TRBJ2-7; D not certain. V was shortened by 6 bases and J by 1 base, with 14 bases between the two germline ends. Germline-derived CDR1 and CDR2 are SGDLS and YYNGEE. The CDR3 has 14 amino acids. The CDR3 region is CASTADLLSYEQYF. CDR3 bases: TGTGCCAGCACCGCGGACCTATTGTCCTACGAGCAGTACTTC.

This clonotype was seen a handful of times. This chain links TRBV4-2 with TRBJ2-5, with D unclear. Germline V gives CDR1 LGHNA, CDR2 YNFKEQ. The CDR3 contains 18 residues. V lost 1 base to trimming and J lost 0 bases, with 18 bases between them. CDR3 nucleotide sequence: TGTGCCAGCAGCCAAGCTACAGTCTTTGACGAGTACCAAGAGACCCAGTACTTC. This encodes CASSQATVFDEYQETQYF.

This chain joins TRBV4-1 and TRBJ1-5; D might be TRBD1 (5 bases). The germline gives CDR1 MGHRA, CDR2 YSYEKL. V shed 3 bases and J shed 7 bases, with 13 bases lying between them. The CDR3 has 14 amino acids. Here the CDR3 DNA reads TGCGCCAGCAGCCACAACACAGGTGAACAGCCCCAGCATTTT. It codes for CASSHNTGEQPQHF.

V usage is TRBV5-6 and J usage is TRBJ1-6, with 7 bases lining up with TRBD1. CDR3 length: 15 amino acids. Germline V gene sequence: CDR1 SGHDT, CDR2 YYEEEE. Trimming cost V 2 bases and J 2 bases; bases outside gene matches: 1. CDR3 sequence reads: CASSFQGAYNSPLHF. CDR3 bases: TGTGCCAGCAGCTTCCAGGGGGCCTATAATTCACCCCTCCACTTT.

This clonotype appeared once. The genes are TRBV6-2 or TRBV6-3 and TRBJ2-1; D may match TRBD1 or TRBD2 (5 bases each). The CDR3 consists of 13 residues. Per the germline V gene, CDR1 is MNHEY and CDR2 is SVGEGT. V dropped 5 bases and J dropped 9 bases, with 14 bases sitting between them. The CDR3 region is CASSDTSGGEQFF. The CDR3 nucleotides are TGTGCCAGCAGTGACACTTCTGGGGGTGAGCAGTTCTTC.

The genes are TRBV25-1 and TRBJ2-7, with D perhaps matching TRBD1 (5 bases). Germline lookup yields CDR1 MGHDK and CDR2 SYGVNS. Trimming left V 0 bases short and J 7 bases short, with 10 bases between. CDR3 length equals 13 residues. CDR3: CASSEYRANEQYF. CDR3 in DNA: TGTGCCAGCAGTGAATACAGGGCCAATGAGCAGTACTTC.

This clonotype was seen many times. V usage is TRBV4-2 and J usage is TRBJ1-5; D is ambiguous. V dropped 0 bases and J dropped 0 bases, with 12 bases sitting between them. CDR1 is LGHNA and CDR2 is YNFKEQ in the germline V gene. CDR3 length: 17 residues. The CDR3 coding sequence is TGTGCCAGCAGCCAAGATGCCACGACTCTTAGCAATCAGCCCCAGCATTTT. Translated, it gives CASSQDATTLSNQPQHF.

This clonotype occurred a few times. The rearrangement joins TRBV6-5 to TRBJ2-3; D is unresolved. This CDR3 region has 15 residues. Germline V gene data show CDR1 as MNHEY and CDR2 as SVGAGI. V was trimmed by 4 bases and J by 1 base, leaving 12 bases between them. The CDR3 sequence: CASSSLGQGTDTQYF. In nucleotides, the CDR3 is TGTGCCAGCAGTTCCCTCGGCCAGGGCACAGATACGCAGTATTTT.

This clonotype was seen many times. CDR3: CASSVRQETQYF. Written as DNA, the CDR3 is TGTGCCAGCAGTGTCCGCCAAGAGACCCAGTACTTC. The gene calls are TRBV12-3 or TRBV12-4 and TRBJ2-5; no definite D call. The V and J ends lost 5 bases and 1 base respectively, with 5 bases between them. This CDR3 comprises 12 residues.

This chain links TRBV12-3 or TRBV12-4 with TRBJ2-1; 7 nucleotides agree with TRBD2. With V trimmed by 6 bases and J by 13 bases, 15 bases remained unmatched. The CDR3 loop spans 14 amino acids. The CDR3 DNA reads as TGTGCCAGCAGCAGCGGGGTATTCCAAGAGACCCAGTTCTTC. This translates into CASSSGVFQETQFF.

The chain couples TRBV3-1 to TRBJ2-7; tentative D call: TRBD1 (6 bases). CDR3 size: 14 residues. Germline V CDR1 and CDR2: LGHDT, YNNKEL (reference sequence). V shed 1 base and J shed 5 bases, with 12 bases lying between them. CDR3 sequence reads: CASSQGFDRHEQYF. The DNA for the CDR3 is TGTGCCAGCAGCCAAGGATTTGACAGGCACGAGCAGTACTTC.

The V gene is TRBV12-3 or TRBV12-4, the J gene TRBJ1-2; D is undetermined. The CDR3 sequence is 13 residues long. V lost 3 bases to trimming and J lost 6 bases, with 11 bases between them. Here the CDR3 reads CASSLNRNHGYTF. The CDR3 DNA is TGTGCCAGCAGTTTGAACAGAAATCATGGCTACACCTTC.

V is TRBV20-1 and J is TRBJ1-2, with 9 bases matching TRBD1. The CDR3 contains 12 residues. V trimming: 5 bases; J trimming: 3 bases; junction bases outside the gene matches: 1. Germline lookup yields CDR1 DFQATT and CDR2 SNEGSKA (reference sequence). CDR3 in DNA: TGCAGTGCTGGACAGGGGCACTATGGCTACACCTTC. The encoded protein is CSAGQGHYGYTF.

This clonotype was observed a few times. The chain is built from TRBV12-3 or TRBV12-4 and TRBJ2-5; D gene unclear. The CDR3 consists of 13 residues. V was pared by 5 bases and J by 3 bases, with 10 bases between. The CDR3 region is CASSGWNEETQYF. In DNA, the CDR3 is TGTGCCAGCAGTGGGTGGAACGAAGAGACCCAGTACTTC.

The rearrangement uses TRBV6-5 and TRBJ2-1, with D possibly TRBD2 on 7 matching bases. The V end was cut by 8 bases, the J end by 10 bases, with 12 bases between. This CDR3 contains 11 residues. Per the germline V gene, CDR1 is MNHEY and CDR2 is SVGAGI. CDR3 DNA: TGTGCCAGCGGGGGGGCCGGCGAGCAGTTCTTC. Amino acid sequence: CASGGAGEQFF.

This clonotype was counted a few times. V is TRBV12-3 or TRBV12-4 and J is TRBJ2-7, with 13 bases that match TRBD2. V gave up 7 bases and J gave up 3 bases; unmatched junction bases: 6. The CDR3 extends over 15 amino acids. The CDR3 sequence: CASKPGLAGSYEQYF. In DNA form, the CDR3 reads TGTGCCAGCAAGCCGGGACTAGCGGGGAGCTACGAGCAGTACTTC.

This clonotype was counted between two and nine times. The chain employs TRBV7-9 and TRBJ1-6; TRBD1 might be the D (5 bases). The CDR3 sequence is 15 residues long. Trimming removed 9 bases from V and 4 bases from J, with 16 bases in between. Germline CDR1 and CDR2: SEHNR and FQNEAQ (reference sequence). CDR3 bases: TGTGCCAGTGGGGACTCCTCCGGGTATAATTCACCCCTCCACTTT. This encodes CASGDSSGYNSPLHF.

The V gene is TRBV19, the J gene TRBJ1-5, with D uncertain. Germline V gives CDR1 LNHDA, CDR2 SQIVND (reference sequence). The ends were cut back, 6 bases at V and 7 bases at J, with 13 bases in the middle. The CDR3 has 13 amino acids. This CDR3 is CASSSGIYQPQHF. In DNA form, the CDR3 reads TGTGCCAGTAGCAGCGGAATTTACCAGCCCCAGCATTTT.

In its sample, this clonotype was seen a few times. V usage is TRBV27 and J usage is TRBJ1-5, with D perhaps matching TRBD1 (6 bases). Germline-derived CDR1 and CDR2 are MNHEY and SMNVEV (reference sequence). With 1 base removed from V and 2 bases from J, the gap between germline ends came to 9 bases. CDR3 length equals 15 residues. The CDR3 nucleotides are TGTGCCAGCAGTTTATACGAGGGGGGCAATCAGCCCCAGCATTTT. Protein sequence: CASSLYEGGNQPQHF.

The V gene is TRBV6-5, the J gene TRBJ2-3; D uncertain. The CDR3 contains 14 residues. V shed 7 bases and J shed 5 bases, with 16 bases lying between them. Germline V CDR1 and CDR2: MNHEY, SVGAGI. The CDR3 loop is CASKGPREQDTQYF. DNA for the CDR3: TGTGCCAGCAAAGGACCTCGAGAGCAAGATACGCAGTATTTT.

This clonotype showed up just a few times. This chain links TRBV5-1 with TRBJ2-7, with D tentatively TRBD1 (6 bases). Germline V lookup: CDR1 SGHRS, CDR2 YFSETQ. The V end lost 1 base, the J end lost 0 bases, and 14 bases lay between the germline ends. This CDR3 is 16 amino acids long. The CDR3 is CASSLFRAGVSYEQYF. The CDR3 DNA sequence: TGCGCCAGCAGCTTGTTTCGCGCAGGGGTCTCCTACGAGCAGTACTTC.

V gene TRBV20-1 combines with J gene TRBJ1-1; the D gene is possibly TRBD1 (5 bases). The length of the CDR3 is 14 residues. Germline V CDR1 and CDR2: DFQATT, SNEGSKA (reference sequence). V was pared by 3 bases and J by 0 bases, with 11 bases between. For the CDR3, the DNA is TGCAGTGCTAGTAACCAGGGCCTGAACACTGAAGCTTTCTTT. Translation: CSASNQGLNTEAFF.

This clonotype appeared a few times. The chain combines TRBV5-5 with TRBJ2-1; 10 positions agree with TRBD1. The germline V gene encodes CDR1 SGHKS and CDR2 YYEKEE (reference sequence). The CDR3 is 15 amino acids. Germline trimming cut 2 bases from V and 8 bases from J; bases unmatched to any gene: 7. Written as DNA, the CDR3 is TGTGCCAGCAGCTTTACCGGGACAGGGGCATATGAGCAGTTCTTC. Protein sequence: CASSFTGTGAYEQFF.